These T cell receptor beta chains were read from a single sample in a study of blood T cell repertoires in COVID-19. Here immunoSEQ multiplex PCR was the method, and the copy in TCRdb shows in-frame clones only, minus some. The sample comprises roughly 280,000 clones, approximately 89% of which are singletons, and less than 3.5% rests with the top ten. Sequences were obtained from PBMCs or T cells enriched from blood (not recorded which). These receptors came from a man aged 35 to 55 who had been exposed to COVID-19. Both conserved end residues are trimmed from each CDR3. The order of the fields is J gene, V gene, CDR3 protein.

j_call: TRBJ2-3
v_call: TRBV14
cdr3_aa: ASSQARVTQY

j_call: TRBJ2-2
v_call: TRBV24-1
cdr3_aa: ATSDLSVTGELF

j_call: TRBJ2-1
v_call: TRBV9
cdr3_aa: ASSVATAGLNEQF

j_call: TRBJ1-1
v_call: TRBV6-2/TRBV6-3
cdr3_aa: ASSYGGARTEAF

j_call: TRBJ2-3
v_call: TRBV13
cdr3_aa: ASSLGRGADTQY

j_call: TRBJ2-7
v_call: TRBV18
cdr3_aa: ASSPVGALEQY

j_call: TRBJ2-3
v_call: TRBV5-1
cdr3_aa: ASSLVARGGTDTQY

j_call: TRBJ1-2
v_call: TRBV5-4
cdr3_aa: ASSAWTQPLNYGYT

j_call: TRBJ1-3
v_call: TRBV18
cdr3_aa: ASSPDTRVAIY

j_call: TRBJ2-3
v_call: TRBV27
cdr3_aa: ASSLLPLAPRTDTQY

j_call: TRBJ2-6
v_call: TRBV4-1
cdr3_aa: ASSQVASGANVLT

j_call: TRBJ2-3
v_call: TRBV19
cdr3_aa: ASSLRTSGSPDTQY

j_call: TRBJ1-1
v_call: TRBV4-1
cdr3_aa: ASSQGLTQAF

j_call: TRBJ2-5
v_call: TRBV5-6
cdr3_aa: ASSYGGTQY

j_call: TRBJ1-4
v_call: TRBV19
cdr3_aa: ASQGGAANEKLF

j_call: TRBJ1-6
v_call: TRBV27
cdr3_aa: ASRPWDSGSPLH

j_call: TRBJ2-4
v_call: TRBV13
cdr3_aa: ASSRAGIAKNIQY

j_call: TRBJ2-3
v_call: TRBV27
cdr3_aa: ASRKGTSGFTDTQY

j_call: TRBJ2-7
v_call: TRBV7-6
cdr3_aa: ASSLVPGQTYEQY

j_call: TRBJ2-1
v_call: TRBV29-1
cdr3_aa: SVPTQGTALWEQF

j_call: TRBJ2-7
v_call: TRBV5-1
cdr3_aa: ASSLEWQGSYEQY

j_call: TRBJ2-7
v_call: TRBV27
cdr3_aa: ASSYGTGPYEQY

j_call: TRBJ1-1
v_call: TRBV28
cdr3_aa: ASSGRQYSPFEAF

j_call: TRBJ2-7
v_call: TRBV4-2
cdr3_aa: ASSQEQAGAVEQY

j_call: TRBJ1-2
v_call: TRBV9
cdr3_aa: ASSGLTAYGYT

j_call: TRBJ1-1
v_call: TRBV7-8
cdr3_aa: ASRLTGGTEAF

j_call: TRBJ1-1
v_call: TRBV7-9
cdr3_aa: ASSFRAGGAGTEAF

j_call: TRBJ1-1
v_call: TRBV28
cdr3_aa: ASSFSGGGTEAF

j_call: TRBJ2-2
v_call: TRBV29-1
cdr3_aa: SADDRTGTGELF

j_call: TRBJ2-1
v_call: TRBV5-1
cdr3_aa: ASSSQGFDEQF

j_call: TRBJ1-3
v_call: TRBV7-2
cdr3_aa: ASSSQHSGQGTNTIY

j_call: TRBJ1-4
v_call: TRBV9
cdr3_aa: ASSPEGQWEKLF

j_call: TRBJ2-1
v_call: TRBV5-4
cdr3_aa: ASRRTTQEYNEQF

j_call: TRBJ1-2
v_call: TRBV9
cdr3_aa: ASSERTGGRGYT

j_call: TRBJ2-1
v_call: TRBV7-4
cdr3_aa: ASSSGHPGTSGRHEQF

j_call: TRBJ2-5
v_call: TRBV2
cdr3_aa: ASSSGRVGETQY

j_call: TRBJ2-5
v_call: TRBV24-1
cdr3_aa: ATSDLVARLY

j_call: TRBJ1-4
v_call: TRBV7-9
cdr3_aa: ASRQTERGNEKLF

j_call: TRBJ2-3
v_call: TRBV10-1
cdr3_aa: ASSESLSISDTQY

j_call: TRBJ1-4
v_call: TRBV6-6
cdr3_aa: ASSAGVDEKLF

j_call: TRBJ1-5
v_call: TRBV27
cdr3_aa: ASSPFVRGDQPQH

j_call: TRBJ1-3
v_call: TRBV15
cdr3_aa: ATSRDTDSGNTIY

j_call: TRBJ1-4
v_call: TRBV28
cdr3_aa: ASSLGTSLTNEKLF

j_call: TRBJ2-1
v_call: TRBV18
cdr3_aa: ASSPRTGGNEQF

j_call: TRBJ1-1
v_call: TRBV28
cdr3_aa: ASKQNTEAF

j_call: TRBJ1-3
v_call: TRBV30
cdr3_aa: AWRAGTGGGNTIY

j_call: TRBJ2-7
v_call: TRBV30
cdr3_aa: AWNTRGYYEQY

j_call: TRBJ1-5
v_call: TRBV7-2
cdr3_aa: ASSLNGINSNQPQH

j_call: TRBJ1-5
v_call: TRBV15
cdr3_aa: ATSRGVDRGNQPQH

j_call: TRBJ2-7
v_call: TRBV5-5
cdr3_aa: ASSFDRAPPREQY